This entry is about one TCR beta chain. This CDR3 is 14 amino acids long. Germline-derived CDR1 and CDR2 are SGHAT and FQDESV (reference sequence). The V and J ends lost 4 bases and 6 bases respectively, with 15 bases between them. This entry is derived from a study of PD-1 blockade in classical Hodgkin lymphoma. Sequencing was performed with immunoSEQ multiplex PCR; in TCRdb, only in-frame clones are kept and a portion is missing. Of more than 10,000 clones in the sample, 70% to 90% were seen once. Every patient had relapsed following autologous stem cell transplantation, and cohorts differed in brentuximab vedotin exposure.

The source material was peripheral blood mononuclear cells (PBMCs), sampled at baseline. The sequence derives from a human donor with classical Hodgkin lymphoma. This sequence joins TRBV11-1 and TRBJ1-1; D not certain. The CDR3 reads CASSSASGFAEAFF. The CDR3 DNA sequence: TGTGCCAGCAGCTCCGCGTCGGGGTTCGCTGAAGCTTTCTTT.